The 16 T cell receptor beta chains below come from one sample, sequenced in a study of OX40 agonist ivuxolimab in advanced cancers. Measured with immunoSEQ multiplex PCR; TCRdb has only the in-frame clones, and not every one. The sample has about 59,000 clones; about 87% are singletons. Material: CD4+ or CD8+ T cells sorted from blood, obtained in a trial of the OX40 agonist ivuxolimab. The source of these receptors is an adult with an advanced solid tumor such as melanoma, head and neck, liver or kidney cancer.

V gene TRBV6-5 combines with J gene TRBJ1-2; D remains unclear. The CDR3 consists of 11 residues. V dropped 8 bases and J dropped 5 bases, with 9 bases sitting between them. The germline gives CDR1 MNHEY, CDR2 SVGAGI. For the CDR3, the DNA is TGTGCCAGCGGGCAGTTTTATGGCTACACCTTC. Amino acid sequence: CASGQFYGYTF.

The rearrangement uses TRBV30 and TRBJ1-2; 10 positions agree with TRBD1. The CDR3 spans 12 residues. The J segment lost 9 bases and the V segment lost 3 bases, leaving 4 bases of the junction unmatched. In germline, CDR1 is GTSNPN, CDR2 SVGIG (reference sequence). The CDR3 sequence: CAWSGTGDSYTF. DNA for the CDR3: TGTGCCTGGAGCGGGACAGGGGACAGCTACACCTTC.

The chain uses TRBV6-1 and TRBJ2-3; a possible D gene is TRBD2 (7 bases). The CDR3 has 16 amino acids. V lost 2 bases to trimming and J lost 2 bases, with 14 bases between them. Germline V gene sequence: CDR1 MNHNS, CDR2 SASEGT. The CDR3 sequence is CASSERGGGTTDTQYF. CDR3 nucleotides: TGTGCCAGCAGTGAACGAGGGGGAGGGACCACAGATACGCAGTATTTT.

The chain combines TRBV7-3 with TRBJ2-1, with TRBD2 matching over 11 bases. The CDR3 spans 15 residues. Germline trimming cut 5 bases from V and 8 bases from J; bases unmatched to any gene: 8. From germline, CDR1 is SGHTA and CDR2 FQGTGA. CDR3 protein: CASSPTSGVRYEQFF. As DNA, the CDR3 is TGTGCCAGCAGCCCGACTAGCGGGGTGAGGTATGAGCAGTTCTTC. The entire variable domain, with the rest obtained from reference TRBV7-3 and TRBJ2-1, is as follows: GAGVSQTPSNKVTEKGKYVELRCDPISGHTALYWYRQSLGQGPEFLIYFQGTGAADDSGLPNDRFFAVRPEGSVSTLKIQRTERGDSAVYLCASSPTSGVRYEQFFGPGTRLTVL.

V gene TRBV28 combines with J gene TRBJ1-4; TRBD1 is a possible D gene (6 bases). With 5 bases removed from V and 3 bases from J, the gap between germline ends came to 13 bases. Germline-derived CDR1 and CDR2 are MDHEN and SYDVKM. The CDR3 totals 15 residues. CDR3: CASSPWGGSNEKLFF. The CDR3 nucleotides are TGTGCCAGCAGTCCCTGGGGGGGCTCTAATGAAAAACTGTTTTTT.

The chain recombines TRBV28 with TRBJ2-7, with 9 bases fitting TRBD2. Per the germline V gene, CDR1 is MDHEN and CDR2 is SYDVKM. J gave up 0 bases and V 1 base, and 1 base lay outside the gene matches. This CDR3 spans 15 amino acids. The CDR3 loop is CASSLLTSGSYEQYF. CDR3 nucleotides: TGTGCCAGCAGTTTATTGACTAGCGGCTCCTACGAGCAGTACTTC. The whole variable domain, filled in from reference TRBV28 and TRBJ2-7, reads DVKVTQSSRYLVKRTGEKVFLECVQDMDHENMFWYRQDPGLGLRLIYFSYDVKMKEKGDIPEGYSVSREKKERFSLILESASTNQTSMYLCASSLLTSGSYEQYFGPGTRLTVT.

This clone was detected once. J is TRBJ2-3 and V is TRBV30, with 9 bases identical to TRBD2. The CDR3 consists of 15 residues. The V and J ends lost 1 base and 7 bases, in that order; junction bases with no gene match: 9. The germline gives CDR1 GTSNPN, CDR2 SVGIG (reference sequence). CDR3 protein: CAWSAGSGSFHTQYF. The DNA of the CDR3 is TGTGCCTGGAGTGCGGGTAGCGGGAGTTTTCATACGCAGTATTTT.

V gene TRBV5-1 combines with J gene TRBJ2-5, with D possibly called TRBD1 or TRBD2 (6 bases each). This CDR3 is built from 15 residues. Per germline, CDR1 SGHRS and CDR2 YFSETQ. V lost 2 bases to trimming and J lost 2 bases, with 13 bases between them. The CDR3 bases are TGCGCCAGCAGCTTCGCGGGACATCAACAAGAGACCCAGTACTTC. Protein: CASSFAGHQQETQYF.

V and J are TRBV5-1 and TRBJ2-1, with TRBD2 matching 10 bases. CDR1 is SGHRS, CDR2 YFSETQ, per germline. This CDR3 has 17 amino acids. Germline trimming cut 0 bases from V and 0 bases from J; bases unmatched to any gene: 3. CDR3: CASSLETSGYSYNEQFF. The CDR3 DNA reads as TGCGCCAGCAGCTTGGAGACTAGCGGGTACTCCTACAATGAGCAGTTCTTC.

This chain links TRBV30 with TRBJ1-4; TRBD1 matches at 11 bases. Germline V gives CDR1 GTSNPN, CDR2 SVGIG (reference sequence). V shed 4 bases and J 8 bases; nucleotides not matched to a gene: 15. The CDR3 extends over 17 amino acids. CDR3 bases: TGTGCCTGGACTCCGCTCGGGACAGGGGGAATGGAAGAAAAACTGTTTTTT. Translation: CAWTPLGTGGMEEKLFF.

The chain is built from TRBV4-1 and TRBJ1-4; D not resolved. V shed 0 bases and J shed 3 bases, with 14 bases lying between them. This CDR3 region has 17 residues. Germline assignment: CDR1 MGHRA and CDR2 YSYEKL. The CDR3 nucleotides are TGCGCCAGCAGCCAAGATCTCTTCGGGCTGGCTAATGAAAAACTGTTTTTT. Translating it yields CASSQDLFGLANEKLFF.

The chain links TRBV27 to TRBJ2-1, with 10 positions matching TRBD1. CDR3 size: 17 residues. Germline CDR1 is MNHEY and CDR2 is SMNVEV (reference sequence). Germline trimming cut 4 bases from V and 7 bases from J; bases unmatched to any gene: 13. CDR3 amino acids: CASSSPDPGQGRNEQFF. The CDR3 bases are TGTGCCAGCAGTTCACCTGATCCGGGACAGGGGAGGAATGAGCAGTTCTTC.

The chain carries TRBV4-1 and TRBJ2-3; D gene ambiguous. CDR3 length: 15 amino acids. Per germline, CDR1 MGHRA and CDR2 YSYEKL. V was shortened by 1 base and J by 3 bases, with 11 bases between the two germline ends. The chain's CDR3 is CASSQVGLGTDTQYF. In nucleotides, the CDR3 is TGCGCCAGCAGCCAAGTCGGTCTAGGAACAGATACGCAGTATTTT.

The chain has TRBV30 and TRBJ2-7; 13 nucleotides match TRBD2. Per the germline V gene, CDR1 is GTSNPN and CDR2 is SVGIG (reference sequence). The trim removed 3 bases at V and 5 bases at J, leaving 7 bases unmatched. There are 15 residues in the CDR3. The CDR3 DNA sequence: TGTGCCTGGAGCTTGGGACTAGCGGGATATCACGAGCAGTACTTC. It translates to CAWSLGLAGYHEQYF.

This clone was seen more than once but under ten times. The rearrangement links TRBV7-2 to TRBJ2-1; 8 nucleotides line up with TRBD1. J gave up 8 bases and V 6 bases, and 15 bases lay outside the gene matches. CDR1 is SGHTA, CDR2 FQGNSA, per germline. This CDR3 region has 16 residues. The CDR3 nucleotides are TGTGCCAGCAGTTCCCCCCCAGGGAACAGGGGGGATGAGCAGTTCTTC. It codes for CASSSPPGNRGDEQFF.

The genes are TRBV10-3 and TRBJ1-3; D unclear. V lost 4 bases to trimming and J lost 0 bases, with 10 bases between them. CDR1 and CDR2 (germline): ENHRY, SYGVKD. The length of the CDR3 is 15 residues. CDR3 nucleotide sequence: TGTGCCATCAGTGGACAAGTCCTCTCTGGAAACACCATATATTTT. It is translated as CAISGQVLSGNTIYF.